The 18 T cell receptor beta chains listed next were all sequenced from one sample in a study of T cell repertoires and HLA-DP antigens. Measured with immunoSEQ multiplex PCR; TCRdb has only the in-frame clones, and not every one. This sample has around 70,000 clones, with roughly 75% found just once. These receptors' targets are unknown. The sequencing input was CD4+ T cells from PBMCs. The source of these receptors is a man in his 60s in good health and CMV-seronegative.

This clone was detected a few times. This sequence joins TRBV29-1 and TRBJ2-3, with 7 bases matching TRBD1. V lost 8 bases and J lost 5; bases outside the gene matches: 10. Germline V gene sequence: CDR1 SQVTM, CDR2 ANQGSEA. This CDR3 is 13 amino acids long. The CDR3 sequence is CSLVGGREDTQYF. The CDR3 nucleotides are TGCAGCCTTGTAGGGGGCCGGGAAGATACGCAGTATTTT.

The table lists this clone with a count of one. Written as DNA, the CDR3 is TGTGCCAGCTTGAGGTCGGGGGGCGAGTCACCCCTCCACTTT. Its protein is CASLRSGGESPLHF. The gene calls are TRBV2 and TRBJ1-6; tentatively, D is TRBD1 (6 bases). Per germline, CDR1 SNHLY and CDR2 FYNNEI. V was clipped by 8 bases and J by 10 bases, with 18 bases between them. This CDR3 has 14 residues.

The sample holds one count of this clone. The CDR3 protein is CASSPGQGAGYTF. The CDR3 DNA reads as TGTGCCAGCTCTCCCGGACAGGGGGCTGGCTACACCTTC. The chain recombines TRBV18 with TRBJ1-2, with 11 bases that match TRBD1. Trimming cost V 6 bases and J 7 bases; bases outside gene matches: 4. The CDR3 runs to 13 residues. From germline, CDR1 is KGHSH and CDR2 LQKENI. Using reference TRBV18 and TRBJ1-2 for the parts outside the CDR3, the full variable domain is NAGVMQNPRHLVRRRGQEARLRCSPMKGHSHVYWYRQLPEEGLKFMVYLQKENIIDESGMPKERFSAEFPKEGPSILRIQQVVRGDSAAYFCASSPGQGAGYTFGSGTRLTVV.

The J gene is TRBJ2-3, the V gene TRBV9; 7 nucleotides match TRBD2. With 4 bases clipped from V and 6 bases from J, the junction kept 8 bases outside the gene matches. Germline V gene sequence: CDR1 SGDLS, CDR2 YYNGEE. This CDR3 is 14 amino acids long. In DNA, the CDR3 is TGTGCCAGCAGCTCCGTTGCGGGAGTGGATACGCAGTATTTT. Its translation: CASSSVAGVDTQYF.

The V gene is TRBV18, the J gene TRBJ2-5; D is unclear. The ends were cut back, 3 bases at V and 2 bases at J, with 4 bases in the middle. CDR1 and CDR2 from the germline V gene are KGHSH and LQKENI. The CDR3 contains 12 residues. The chain's CDR3 is CASSPTQETQYF. The CDR3, as DNA: TGTGCCAGCTCACCGACTCAAGAGACCCAGTACTTC.

This clone was observed once. The chain has TRBV6-6 and TRBJ1-4, with D possibly matching TRBD1 (5 bases). With 5 bases removed from V and 7 bases from J, the gap between germline ends came to 14 bases. In germline, CDR1 is MNHNY, CDR2 SVGAGI (reference sequence). This CDR3 contains 14 residues. CDR3: CASSLTGGSEKLFF. The CDR3 coding sequence is TGTGCCAGCAGTCTTACTGGGGGGAGTGAAAAACTGTTTTTT.

This clone was detected once. J is TRBJ2-3 and V is TRBV15; 9 positions match TRBD2. The CDR3 has 16 residues. With V trimmed by 1 base and J by 2 bases, 4 bases remained unmatched. Germline V gives CDR1 LNHNV, CDR2 YYDKDF (reference sequence). The DNA of the CDR3 is TGTGCCACCAGCAGAGGAGCGGGAGGTATCACAGATACGCAGTATTTT. The encoded protein is CATSRGAGGITDTQYF.

The V call is TRBV18, the J call TRBJ2-6, with 11 bases aligning to TRBD2. Germline values: CDR1 KGHSH, CDR2 LQKENI. J was trimmed by 0 bases and V by 4 bases; bases with no gene match: 8. There are 19 residues in the CDR3. This CDR3 is CASSLGPGLAASGANVLTF. CDR3 nucleotides: TGTGCCAGCTCACTGGGACCGGGACTAGCGGCCTCTGGGGCCAACGTCCTGACTTTC.

The chain joins TRBV2 to TRBJ2-7; 8 positions agree with TRBD1. V gave up 6 bases and J gave up 7 bases; unmatched junction bases: 8. Germline V CDR1 and CDR2: SNHLY, FYNNEI. The CDR3 length is 13 residues. The CDR3 sequence is CASSLGQGREQYV. The CDR3 coding sequence is TGTGCCAGCAGCCTTGGACAGGGAAGGGAGCAGTACGTC.

The chain uses TRBV5-1 and TRBJ2-7, with D tentatively TRBD2 (5 bases). The length of the CDR3 is 15 residues. The V end lost 4 bases, the J end lost 1 base, and 15 bases lay between the germline ends. Per germline, CDR1 SGHRS and CDR2 YFSETQ. The DNA of the CDR3 is TGCGCCAGCAGCCCTACGGGGTCAATTTCCTACGAGCAGTACTTC. Translated: CASSPTGSISYEQYF.

This rearrangement joins TRBV10-2 to TRBJ2-7; D gene unclear. From germline, CDR1 is WSHSY and CDR2 SAAADI. Trimming removed 2 bases at V and 4 bases at J, with 18 bases between. The CDR3 runs 16 residues. The CDR3 sequence is CASSERNPRGLYEQYF. The CDR3 DNA is TGCGCCAGCAGTGAGCGAAACCCCCGTGGCTTATACGAGCAGTACTTC.

The chain combines TRBV5-6 with TRBJ1-1, with a tentative D call TRBD1 (5 bases). The germline gives CDR1 SGHDT, CDR2 YYEEEE. V lost 2 bases and J lost 4, with 18 bases in between. The CDR3 spans 16 residues. The CDR3 DNA sequence: TGTGCCAGCAGCTTTGGAACGGGGGGAGGCGGCACTGAAGCTTTCTTT. This codes for CASSFGTGGGGTEAFF.

V and J are TRBV30 and TRBJ1-2; no reliable D call. Deletions cut 3 bases from V and 0 bases from J, with 8 bases between. The CDR3 runs to 13 residues. The germline gives CDR1 GTSNPN, CDR2 SVGIG (reference sequence). This CDR3 is CAWRTQANYGYTF. CDR3 sequence (DNA): TGTGCCTGGAGGACCCAGGCTAACTATGGCTACACCTTC.

The chain links TRBV28 to TRBJ2-6, with D possibly matching TRBD2 (6 bases). This CDR3 spans 14 amino acids. Per the germline V gene, CDR1 is MDHEN and CDR2 is SYDVKM. V lost 6 bases to trimming and J lost 4 bases, with 10 bases between them. The CDR3 reads CASSGTPGANVLTF. For the CDR3, the DNA is TGTGCCAGCAGCGGGACTCCGGGGGCCAACGTCCTGACTTTC. The full variable domain, completed using reference TRBV28 and TRBJ2-6, is DVKVTQSSRYLVKRTGEKVFLECVQDMDHENMFWYRQDPGLGLRLIYFSYDVKMKEKGDIPEGYSVSREKKERFSLILESASTNQTSMYLCASSGTPGANVLTFGAGSRLTVL.

The chain is built from TRBV5-8 and TRBJ1-3; D gene unclear. V was shortened by 4 bases and J by 4 bases, with 6 bases between the two germline ends. Germline assignment: CDR1 SGHTS and CDR2 YDEGEE. The CDR3 has 12 amino acids. In DNA form, the CDR3 reads TGTGCCAGCAGCGTGACAGGAAACACCATATATTTT. It codes for CASSVTGNTIYF. The full variable domain, in which reference TRBV5-8 and TRBJ1-3 provide the parts outside the CDR3, is EAGVTQSPTHLIKTRGQQATLRCSPISGHTSVYWYQQALGLGLQFLLWYDEGEERNRGNFPPRFSGRQFPNYSSELNVNALELEDSALYLCASSVTGNTIYFGEGSWLTVV.

For the CDR3, the DNA is TGTGCCATCAGTGAGCTAGCGGGAAGCACAGATACGCAGTATTTT. This encodes CAISELAGSTDTQYF. The chain links TRBV10-3 to TRBJ2-3; 9 bases fit TRBD2. The CDR3 sequence is 15 residues long. The V gene's germline CDR1 is ENHRY and CDR2 SYGVKD. After removal of 2 bases from V and 0 bases from J, the junction contained 0 bases not matched to a gene.

This clone has only one observation. The chain joins TRBV27 to TRBJ1-1, with D maybe TRBD1 (6 bases). The V gene lost 5 bases and the J gene lost 5 bases, with 12 bases spanning the gap. The length of the CDR3 is 13 residues. The germline V gene has CDR1 MNHEY and CDR2 SMNVEV (reference sequence). The CDR3 DNA sequence: TGTGCCAGCAGTCCCCGAGGGGGTACTGAAGCTTTCTTT. Its protein product is CASSPRGGTEAFF.

This chain links TRBV9 with TRBJ2-2; 15 bases line up with TRBD2. The trim removed 4 bases at V and 8 bases at J, leaving 9 bases unmatched. From germline, CDR1 is SGDLS and CDR2 YYNGEE. The length of the CDR3 is 17 residues. The CDR3 sequence is CASSYPGLAGGAGELFF. In DNA form, the CDR3 reads TGTGCCAGCAGCTACCCGGGACTAGCGGGAGGCGCTGGGGAGCTGTTTTTT.